This T cell receptor beta chain was found in a study of T cell responses to AZD1222 COVID-19 vaccine. Study conclusions and caveats: Regions 160-218 and 743-854 dominated among vaccine-associated CD4 TCRs spanning spike.

Germline loops: CDR1 MDHEN, CDR2 SYDVKM. The CDR3 extends over 13 amino acids. Trimming removed 1 base at V and 1 base at J, with 4 bases between. Notes on this clone: Its cognate antigen is unknown.

Some clones are missing from TCRdb's copy, which holds only in-frame ones; the method was immunoSEQ multiplex PCR. The sample includes 90,000 to 130,000 clones, around 90% seen only once; the top ten take roughly 15%. Second-dose groups at about 4 or about 12 weeks were pooled. This receptor was obtained from an adult who received the AZD1222 COVID-19 vaccine. The chain employs TRBV28 and TRBJ1-1; no firm D call. The material was peripheral blood, obtained 28 days after the second AZD1222 dose. The CDR3 region has the DNA TGTGCCAGCAGTTTATCCAAGAACACTGAAGCTTTCTTT. This encodes CASSLSKNTEAFF.